A selection of T cell receptor beta chains follows, all from one sample in a study of control samples from healthy donors and cancer patients. Sequencing was performed with immunoSEQ multiplex PCR; in TCRdb, only in-frame clones are kept and a portion is missing. Seen here are about 83,000 clones, roughly nine tenths observed once, and the top ten hold about 16%. Material: blood. Receptors were obtained from a man in his fifties in good health. The CDR3 runs from the conserved cysteine through the conserved F or W. The D gene is left open where the match is weak. Only some rows state a clone size, as once, few, many or a class for expanded clones.

.	.	TRBV21-1	TRBJ1-4	15	TGTGCCAGCAGCAAAAAGGGGGCAGGTCGGGAAAAACTGTTTTTT	CASSKKGAGREKLFF
.	TRBD2	TRBV29-1	TRBJ2-2	12	TGCAGCGTCACGGGGGGAACCGGGGAGCTGTTTTTT	CSVTGGTGELFF
.	.	TRBV4-1	TRBJ2-7	15	TGCGCCAGCAGCCAAGGGCAGGGCGGCACCTACGAGCAGTACTTC	CASSQGQGGTYEQYF
.	.	TRBV7-8	TRBJ1-5	15	TGTGCCAGCAGCTTAATGAATCAGGGGAACCAGCCCCAGCATTTT	CASSLMNQGNQPQHF
few	TRBD2	TRBV3-1/TRBV3-2	TRBJ2-7	15	TGTGCCAGCAGCCAAGTACCGGGAGGTTCCTACGAGCAGTACTTC	CASSQVPGGSYEQYF
.	.	TRBV5-4	TRBJ1-2	16	TGTGCCGGGGGCAGGTTTGAGGACCTAAGGGACTATGGCTACACCTTC	CAGGRFEDLRDYGYTF
.	TRBD1	TRBV15	TRBJ1-5	17	TGTGCCACCAGGTTTACCCCCGGGACAGGGGGCAATCAGCCCCAGCATTTT	CATRFTPGTGGNQPQHF
.	.	TRBV6-5	TRBJ1-5	10	TGTGCCAGCAACGGTCAGCCCCAACATTTT	CASNGQPQHF
.	.	TRBV7-9	TRBJ1-1	15	TGTGCCAGCAGCTTAATTGTGACAGTGAACACTGAAGCTTTCTTT	CASSLIVTVNTEAFF
.	TRBD2	TRBV27	TRBJ2-3	16	TGTGCCAGCAGTTTATTAGCGGGGGGTCGCACAGATACGCAGTATTTT	CASSLLAGGRTDTQYF
.	.	TRBV19	TRBJ1-5	13	TGTGCCAGTAGTATAGGGCGCAATCAGCCCCAGCATTTT	CASSIGRNQPQHF
.	.	TRBV29-1	TRBJ1-2	17	TGCAGCGTTGAAAGTGATGGATCGCGGTTCTCTAACTATGGCTACACCTTC	CSVESDGSRFSNYGYTF